This is a list of T cell receptor beta chains from one sample in a study of long-term antiretroviral therapy in people with HIV. Profiled with immunoSEQ multiplex PCR; TCRdb holds only in-frame clones, not every one. Found here are fewer than 20,000 clones, about 81% of them singletons; the top ten hold roughly 15%. Sample: unsorted PBMCs, taken 0.3 years after starting antiretroviral therapy. These receptors were taken from a woman between 50 and 59 years old with HIV. CDR3s include the opening cysteine and the closing phenylalanine or tryptophan. Each record gives: V gene, clone size, D gene, J gene, CDR3 protein, CDR3 DNA. D genes are given only for firm matches. Clone size is stated in some rows and not others, as once, few, many or a class when expanded.

TRBV2	NA	NA	TRBJ1-1	CASSLGPNTEAFF	TGTGCCAGCAGTCTGGGGCCGAACACTGAAGCTTTCTTT
TRBV18	NA	NA	TRBJ1-3	CASSPVLQGAGNTIYF	TGTGCCAGCTCACCTGTTCTGCAGGGAGCAGGAAACACCATATATTTT
TRBV29-1	NA	NA	TRBJ2-7	CSVDDSYEQYF	TGCAGCGTTGACGACTCCTACGAGCAGTACTTC
TRBV4-2	NA	NA	TRBJ2-3	CASSQNFGTSLSTDTQYF	TGTGCCAGCAGCCAAAATTTTGGGACGAGCCTTTCCACAGATACGCAGTATTTT
TRBV7-3	NA	NA	TRBJ2-3	CASSPGFQSTDTQYF	TGTGCCAGCAGCCCAGGGTTCCAAAGCACAGATACGCAGTATTTT
TRBV19	few	NA	TRBJ2-5	CASSMSGAYSETQYF	TGTGCCAGTAGTATGTCCGGGGCCTATTCGGAGACCCAGTACTTC
TRBV19	NA	NA	TRBJ1-5	CASSMGPPNQPQHF	TGTGCCAGTAGTATGGGGCCGCCGAATCAGCCCCAGCATTTT
TRBV5-1	NA	TRBD1	TRBJ2-6	CASRQGTGANVLTF	TGCGCCAGCAGACAGGGGACTGGGGCCAACGTCCTGACTTTC
TRBV11-3	NA	NA	TRBJ2-7	CASSAGLTKQYF	TGTGCCAGCAGCGCGGGACTGACGAAGCAGTACTTC
TRBV19	few	NA	TRBJ1-3	CASTLLGGHSGNTIYF	TGTGCCAGTACCCTCCTTGGTGGCCACTCTGGAAACACCATATATTTT
TRBV19	NA	TRBD2	TRBJ2-1	CATKGLAGWDEQFF	TGTGCCACCAAGGGACTAGCGGGTTGGGATGAGCAGTTCTTC
TRBV7-2	NA	NA	TRBJ1-2	CASSLGGATYGYTF	TGTGCCAGCAGCTTAGGGGGGGCCACCTATGGCTACACCTTC
TRBV19	NA	NA	TRBJ2-5	CASSIDTAQQETQYF	TGTGCCAGTAGTATAGATACGGCCCAACAAGAGACCCAGTACTTC
TRBV7-3	NA	TRBD2	TRBJ2-5	CASSQGAGGQETQYF	TGTGCCAGCAGCCAAGGGGCGGGGGGCCAAGAGACCCAGTACTTC
TRBV19	once	NA	TRBJ2-1	CASSSPRNEQFF	TGTGCCAGTAGTTCCCCTCGGAATGAGCAGTTCTTC
TRBV7-9	NA	NA	TRBJ2-1	CASSIRGEQFF	TGTGCCAGCAGCATCCGGGGCGAGCAGTTCTTC
TRBV27	NA	NA	TRBJ1-5	CASRMTVNQPQHF	TGTGCCAGCAGAATGACAGTAAATCAGCCCCAGCATTTT
TRBV5-1	NA	NA	TRBJ2-5	CASSLGASRGETQYF	TGCGCCAGCAGCTTGGGGGCGTCACGGGGGGAGACCCAGTACTTC
TRBV29-1	NA	NA	TRBJ1-1	CSTRAVDTEAFF	TGCAGCACCAGGGCGGTTGACACTGAAGCTTTCTTT
TRBV6-6	few	NA	TRBJ2-5	CASSNEVVAQYF	TGTGCCAGCAGCAACGAGGTGGTGGCCCAGTACTTC
TRBV12-5	NA	TRBD1	TRBJ1-2	CATGQGFGYTF	TGTGCTACTGGACAGGGTTTTGGCTACACCTTC
TRBV10-2	NA	TRBD1	TRBJ1-5	CASRSGGAPNQPQHF	TGCGCCAGCAGGTCAGGGGGCGCCCCCAATCAGCCCCAGCATTTT
TRBV14	NA	NA	TRBJ2-5	CASSHVVETQYF	TGTGCCAGCAGCCACGTAGTGGAGACCCAGTACTTC
TRBV7-8	medium-sized	TRBD2	TRBJ2-7	CASSVSGESSYEQYF	TGTGCCAGCAGCGTTAGCGGGGAGAGCTCCTACGAGCAGTACTTC
TRBV6-1	NA	NA	TRBJ2-3	CATRRGAPDTQYF	TGTGCCACCAGAAGGGGGGCACCAGATACGCAGTATTTT
TRBV2	NA	NA	TRBJ2-7	CASSQGRNYEQYF	TGTGCCAGCAGTCAGGGACGAAACTACGAGCAGTACTTC
TRBV9	NA	NA	TRBJ2-7	CASSPSQSSYEQYF	TGTGCCAGCAGCCCATCTCAAAGCTCCTACGAGCAGTACTTC
TRBV7-8	NA	NA	TRBJ1-2	CASSLRAQDNYGYTF	TGTGCCAGCAGCCTCAGAGCACAGGATAACTATGGCTACACCTTC
TRBV7-2	NA	TRBD1	TRBJ2-7	CASSFDRAYEQYF	TGTGCCAGCAGCTTTGACAGGGCCTACGAGCAGTACTTC
TRBV19	NA	TRBD1	TRBJ1-1	CASSMDRGFEAFF	TGTGCCAGTAGTATGGACAGGGGTTTTGAAGCTTTCTTT
TRBV12-5	NA	TRBD1	TRBJ1-2	CASGTGTGGSFGYTF	TGTGCTAGTGGAACTGGGACAGGGGGATCCTTTGGCTACACCTTC
TRBV27	NA	TRBD1	TRBJ1-1	CAAGQGRMNTEAFF	TGTGCCGCCGGACAGGGCCGCATGAACACTGAAGCTTTCTTT
TRBV18	NA	NA	TRBJ2-5	CASSPGRQETQYF	TGTGCCAGCTCACCTGGGAGACAAGAGACCCAGTACTTC
TRBV11-2	few	NA	TRBJ2-2	CASSLDLVAGELFF	TGTGCCAGCAGCTTAGATCTTGTGGCCGGGGAGCTGTTTTTT
TRBV5-1	NA	NA	TRBJ1-6	CASSLEGRDSYNSPLHF	TGCGCCAGCAGCTTGGAAGGCAGGGACTCCTATAATTCACCCCTCCACTTT
TRBV18	NA	NA	TRBJ1-1	CASSPPQGSYTEAFF	TGTGCCAGCTCACCACCGCAGGGAAGCTACACTGAAGCTTTCTTT
TRBV30	few	NA	TRBJ1-5	CAWSYTGQQPQHF	TGTGCCTGGAGTTATACAGGGCAACAGCCCCAGCATTTT
TRBV5-1	NA	TRBD1	TRBJ2-7	CASSDRTGPYEQYF	TGCGCCAGCAGCGATCGGACAGGGCCCTACGAGCAGTACTTC
TRBV5-1	NA	NA	TRBJ1-2	CASSISGEGAGYTF	TGCGCCAGCAGCATTTCGGGGGAGGGAGCAGGCTACACCTTC
TRBV5-1	NA	NA	TRBJ2-2	CASSPSAGNTGELFF	TGCGCCAGCAGCCCGAGTGCAGGGAACACCGGGGAGCTGTTTTTT
TRBV4-1	NA	TRBD2	TRBJ2-1	CASSQGGGGRARSEQFF	TGCGCCAGCAGCCAAGGGGGGGGCGGGAGGGCCCGCAGTGAGCAGTTCTTC
TRBV12-5	NA	NA	TRBJ1-1	CASGFRAGPFLEAFF	TGTGCTAGTGGTTTCAGAGCAGGCCCGTTCCTTGAAGCTTTCTTT
TRBV4-2	NA	TRBD2	TRBJ2-3	CASSQELASSGPPGTQYF	TGTGCCAGCAGCCAAGAACTGGCGTCTAGCGGGCCTCCCGGGACGCAGTATTTT
TRBV5-1	NA	NA	TRBJ1-5	CASRLTTGNQPQHF	TGCGCCAGCAGACTTACAACGGGCAATCAGCCCCAGCATTTT
TRBV7-3	NA	TRBD2	TRBJ2-3	CASSLTSGGGGSTDTQYF	TGTGCCAGCAGCCTAACGTCCGGAGGCGGGGGTAGCACAGATACGCAGTATTTT
TRBV7-3	NA	NA	TRBJ2-1	CASSLLATNEQFF	TGTGCCAGCAGCTTGCTCGCTACCAATGAGCAGTTCTTC
TRBV27	NA	TRBD1	TRBJ1-6	CASSHRDRGNSPLHF	TGTGCCAGCAGTCATAGGGACAGGGGCAATTCACCCCTCCACTTT
TRBV30	NA	NA	TRBJ1-2	CAWSVKQVRGYTF	TGTGCCTGGAGTGTAAAACAGGTTCGAGGCTACACCTTC
TRBV5-1	NA	NA	TRBJ1-1	CASSWAAGGDTEAFF	TGCGCCAGCAGCTGGGCCGCGGGGGGTGACACTGAAGCTTTCTTT
TRBV6-5	NA	NA	TRBJ2-2	CASSQGGNTGELFF	TGTGCCAGCAGTCAAGGCGGGAACACCGGGGAGCTGTTTTTT
TRBV7-2	NA	NA	TRBJ2-7	CASSLTGVIYEQYF	TGTGCCAGCAGCTTAACCGGGGTCATCTACGAGCAGTACTTC
TRBV5-1	NA	NA	TRBJ1-5	CASSLDGNQPQHF	TGCGCCAGCAGCTTGGACGGCAATCAGCCCCAGCATTTT
TRBV28	NA	NA	TRBJ1-3	CASSGSMNRASGNTIYF	TGTGCCAGCAGTGGGTCTATGAACAGGGCTTCGGGAAACACCATATATTTT
TRBV2	NA	TRBD1	TRBJ1-1	CASTPGQGARTEAFF	TGTGCCAGCACCCCGGGACAGGGGGCTAGAACTGAAGCTTTCTTT
TRBV6-5	NA	NA	TRBJ1-1	CASSYLGLGPEAFF	TGTGCCAGCAGTTACTTGGGGTTAGGCCCTGAAGCTTTCTTT
TRBV19	NA	NA	TRBJ1-6	CASSKRTEFVDSPLHF	TGTGCCAGTAGTAAGAGAACAGAATTTGTCGATTCACCCCTCCACTTT
TRBV30	NA	TRBD1	TRBJ1-2	CAWSVPGQQFYGYTF	TGTGCCTGGAGTGTACCGGGACAGCAGTTCTATGGCTACACCTTC